This T cell receptor (beta chain) was found in a study of cytomegalovirus exposure and HLA in healthy donors. Regarding the study as a whole: Published work reported that the classifier diagnosed cytomegalovirus status with high specificity and sensitivity.

With regard to this clone: What it recognizes is unknown.

Researchers ran the PCR with 60 Vbeta and 13 Jbeta primers. The repertoire was sequenced with immunoSEQ multiplex PCR; TCRdb's copy has only in-frame clones and lacks some. This sample yields more than 90,000 clones, of which roughly three quarters are seen a single time; approximately 4% belongs to the top ten. The V gene's germline CDR1 is SGHTA and CDR2 FQGNSA. Trimming left V 5 bases short and J 5 bases short, with 12 bases between. The CDR3 totals 13 residues. The clonotype comes from a man aged 35-49 years in good health and CMV-seronegative. The V call is TRBV7-2, the J call TRBJ2-5; D is possibly TRBD2 (5 bases). Sequencing input: PBMCs. CDR3 sequence reads: CASSPRRGETQYF. The CDR3 nucleotides are TGTGCCAGCAGCCCTAGGCGAGGGGAGACCCAGTACTTC.